The source of this T cell receptor (beta chain) is a study of cytomegalovirus exposure and HLA in healthy donors. Across the whole study: HLA-typed donors were the source of about 85 million unique TCRs held in an early data release. Overall study findings and caveats: In vitro data verified a few CMV-associated chains as specific for CMV antigens. Some V segments could not be told apart, so they were left out, TRBV6-2 and TRBV6-3 among them. Later on, analysis showed that most CMV-associated TCR beta chains appeared to be HLA-restricted.

PCR involved 60 Vbeta and 13 Jbeta primers. Measured with immunoSEQ multiplex PCR; TCRdb has only the in-frame clones, and not every one. The sample has over 55,000 clones, 85% to 90% seen once. The germline V gene has CDR1 SGHTA and CDR2 FQGTGA. V shed 5 bases, J shed 4 bases, and the junction held 5 bases outside the gene matches. CDR3 length: 16 amino acids. For this clone: Its antigen is as yet unknown.

This TCR came from a woman under 40 in good health and CMV-seropositive. This chain uses TRBV7-3 with TRBJ2-1; 13 bases are shared with TRBD2. The sequenced material came from PBMCs. The CDR3 DNA reads as TGTGCCAGCAGCGCCCAGGGACTAGCGGGGTACAATGAGCAGTTCTTC. Amino acid sequence: CASSAQGLAGYNEQFF.